The present T cell receptor beta chain was sequenced within a study of T cells in localized non-small cell lung cancer. The repertoire was sequenced with immunoSEQ multiplex PCR; TCRdb's copy has only in-frame clones and lacks some. The profile covers about 5,500 clones, with approximately 82% appearing a single time and about 63% taken by the ten largest. Trimming took 6 bases from V and 6 from J, leaving 17 bases between them. Germline V gene data show CDR1 as SNHLY and CDR2 as FYNNEI. The CDR3 runs to 15 residues. The clonotype was recovered from a female donor aged 60 or older with stage II lung adenocarcinoma. This specimen was peripheral blood mononuclear cells, taken before any cancer treatment. The V call is TRBV2, the J call TRBJ2-2; TRBD2 is a possible D gene (6 bases). The DNA for the CDR3 is TGTGCCAGCAGGAGGACGGGAGAGAAAGCCGGGGAGCTGTTTTTT. It encodes CASRRTGEKAGELFF.